This T cell receptor beta chain was identified in a study of shared clonotypes between healthy human individuals. Of note for this clone: Its antigen is unidentified.

Findings and limits, study-wide: Sorted-subset samples were not fully sequenced, rarefaction indicated. In this cohort, only blood was sampled, and tissue repertoires likely differ.

V was shortened by 4 bases and J by 5 bases, with 17 bases between the two germline ends. CDR1 and CDR2 from the germline V gene are MDHEN and SYDVKM. The CDR3 loop spans 15 amino acids. Method: immunoSEQ multiplex PCR; TCRdb's copy keeps in-frame clones and lacks some. The sample gives about 2 million clones, approximately 95% of which show up once; 0.1% to 0.15% is in the top ten. Sequenced sample: naive CD4+ T cells sorted from blood. This sample's subset: CD45RA+ positively selected. V is TRBV28 and J is TRBJ2-5; D may correspond to TRBD1 or TRBD2 (5 bases each). This receptor was identified in a man aged 18 to 29 in good health. The CDR3 sequence is CASSWRTRRWETQYF. As DNA, the CDR3 is TGTGCCAGCAGTTGGAGGACACGCCGTTGGGAGACCCAGTACTTC.